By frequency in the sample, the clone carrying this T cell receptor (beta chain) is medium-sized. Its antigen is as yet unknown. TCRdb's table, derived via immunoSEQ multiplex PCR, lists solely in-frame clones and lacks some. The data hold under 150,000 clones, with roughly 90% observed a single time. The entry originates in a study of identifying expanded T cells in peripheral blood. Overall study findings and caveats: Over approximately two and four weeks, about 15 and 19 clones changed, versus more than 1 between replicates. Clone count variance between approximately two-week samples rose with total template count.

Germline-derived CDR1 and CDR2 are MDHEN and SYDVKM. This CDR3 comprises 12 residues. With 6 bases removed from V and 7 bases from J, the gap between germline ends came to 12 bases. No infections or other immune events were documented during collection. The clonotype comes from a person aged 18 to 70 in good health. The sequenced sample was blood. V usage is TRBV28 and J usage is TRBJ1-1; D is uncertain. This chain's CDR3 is CASRRRSSEAFF. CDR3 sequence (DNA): TGTGCCAGCAGACGGCGAAGTAGTGAAGCTTTCTTT. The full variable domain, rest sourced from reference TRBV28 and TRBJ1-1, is DVKVTQSSRYLVKRTGEKVFLECVQDMDHENMFWYRQDPGLGLRLIYFSYDVKMKEKGDIPEGYSVSREKKERFSLILESASTNQTSMYLCASRRRSSEAFFGQGTRLTVV.